A single sample is the source of the 4 T cell receptor beta chains below, sequenced in a study of post-analysis software for immune sequencing data. No antigens are known for them. Points from the study as a whole: There were five TRBV segments more frequent in patients than controls, and TRBV5-6, TRBV5-1 and TRBV20-1 were among them.

The TCR beta cDNA libraries contained unique molecular identifiers. TCRdb redid the calling of the PCR reads with MiXCR, one entry per CDR3 protein. There are approximately 660,000 distinct CDR3 sequences in the sample; 55% to 60% occur only once, and about 10% lies in the top ten. The sample comprised blood. Receptors were obtained from a girl aged 2-10 years with multiple sclerosis.

The gene calls are TRBV11-2 and TRBJ2-4, with TRBD2 identical over 10 bases. Germline CDR1 is SGHAT and CDR2 is FQNNGV. Unmatched junction bases numbered 10, after V lost 5 bases and J lost 9 bases. This CDR3 is built from 15 residues. The DNA for the CDR3 is TGTGCCAGCAGCCGCGACTTAGCGGGAGGAAGCATTCAGTACTTC. It yields the protein CASSRDLAGGSIQYF.

The chain is built from TRBV18 and TRBJ2-3; TRBD1 matches at 9 bases. V lost 8 bases and J lost 1; bases outside the gene matches: 22. Germline V CDR1 and CDR2: KGHSH, LQKENI. The CDR3 covers 20 residues. CDR3 coding DNA: TGTGCCAGCCGGGGGACTCCGGGACAGGGCGTCCCCAAGGGCACAGATACGCAGTATTTT. Amino acid sequence: CASRGTPGQGVPKGTDTQYF.

The CDR3 loop reads CASGDSYRVKNYGYTF. CDR3 in DNA: TGTGCCAGCGGGGATTCCTACAGGGTCAAGAACTATGGCTACACCTTC. This rearrangement joins TRBV6-5 to TRBJ1-2; TRBD1 is a possible D gene (6 bases). V was cut by 8 bases and J by 2 bases, with 21 bases left in between. Germline CDR1 and CDR2: MNHEY and SVGAGI. The CDR3 extends over 16 amino acids.

This clonotype was seen more than once but under ten times. The V call is TRBV15, the J call TRBJ1-2; 8 bases agree with TRBD1. Germline trimming cut 5 bases from V and 5 bases from J; bases unmatched to any gene: 13. Germline V gene lookup returns CDR1 LNHNV and CDR2 YYDKDF (reference sequence). The CDR3 is made up of 16 amino acids. The CDR3 nucleotides read TGTGCCACCAGCCAACCGGACAGGGAGGTTACGTATGGCTACACCTTC. It encodes CATSQPDREVTYGYTF.